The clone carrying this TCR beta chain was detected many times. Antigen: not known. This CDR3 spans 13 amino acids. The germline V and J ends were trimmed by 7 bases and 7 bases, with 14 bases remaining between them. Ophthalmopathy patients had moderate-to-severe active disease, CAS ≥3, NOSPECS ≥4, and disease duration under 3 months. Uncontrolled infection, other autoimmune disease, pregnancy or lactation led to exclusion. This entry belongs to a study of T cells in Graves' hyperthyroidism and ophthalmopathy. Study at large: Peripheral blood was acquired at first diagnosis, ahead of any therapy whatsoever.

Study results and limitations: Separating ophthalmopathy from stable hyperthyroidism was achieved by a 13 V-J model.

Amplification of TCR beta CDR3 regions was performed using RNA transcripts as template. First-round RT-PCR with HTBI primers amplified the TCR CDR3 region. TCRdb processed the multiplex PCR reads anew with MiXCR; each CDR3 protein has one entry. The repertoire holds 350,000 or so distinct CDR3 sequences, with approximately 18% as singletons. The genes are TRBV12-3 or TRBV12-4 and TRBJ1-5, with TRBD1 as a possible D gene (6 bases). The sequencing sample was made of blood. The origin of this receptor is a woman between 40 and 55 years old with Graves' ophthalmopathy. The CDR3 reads CASNQGTGQPQHF. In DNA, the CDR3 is TGTGCCAGCAATCAGGGGACTGGGCAGCCCCAGCATTTT.